This TCR beta chain stems from a study of PD-1 blockade in classical Hodgkin lymphoma. Every single patient, without exception, relapsed after autologous stem cell transplantation, and brentuximab vedotin exposure varied. The germline gives CDR1 MGHRA, CDR2 YSYEKL. The CDR3 totals 15 residues. V lost 4 bases, J lost 2 bases, and 6 bases stayed unmatched. This table comes from immunoSEQ multiplex PCR, and its TCRdb copy is limited to in-frame clones, with some not included. The sample consists of about 94,000 clones, roughly 89% of them appearing once. This receptor was identified in a human donor with classical Hodgkin lymphoma. The chain uses TRBV4-1 and TRBJ2-7, with 9 nucleotides matching TRBD2. The sample consisted of peripheral blood mononuclear cells (PBMCs), taken before the second cycle of nivolumab. CDR3: CASSPRGLATYEQYF. The CDR3 DNA reads as TGCGCCAGCAGCCCCAGGGGACTAGCTACCTACGAGCAGTACTTC.